The source of this T cell receptor (beta chain) is a study of blood T cells in healthy people across ages. A second PCR of roughly 7 to 11 cycles used a sample-barcoded 5' primer and a J-beta primer mix. TCRdb redid the calling of the 5' RACE reads with MiXCR, one entry per CDR3 protein. The sample lists over 450,000 distinct CDR3 sequences, less than 25% occurring once. CDR1 ENHRY and CDR2 SYGVKD come from the germline V gene. V lost 4 bases to trimming and J lost 3 bases, with 15 bases between them. The CDR3 has 15 amino acids. Regarding this clonotype: What it binds is unknown.

Study-level results: The unsorted PBMCs prevented any conclusive comparison of naive versus antigen-experienced cells.

Every donor gave approximately 10 milliliters of peripheral blood. The same data also went into a second study, on T cells of mothers and their children. That work states: Input to cDNA synthesis comprised all extracted RNA, at a ratio of around 1.5 ug per 15 ul. The data showed no persistent microchimeric T cell clones.

Material for sequencing was blood. The receptor was derived from a boy aged 5 to 17 in good health. This chain uses TRBV10-3 with TRBJ2-5, with D tentatively TRBD2 (7 bases). Written as DNA, the CDR3 is TGTGCCATCAGTGTTGGCGGGGGCATCGAAGAGACCCAGTACTTC. It codes for CAISVGGGIEETQYF.